This is a list of T cell receptor beta chains from one sample in a study of shared clonotypes between healthy human individuals. The assay was immunoSEQ multiplex PCR, and TCRdb's table has in-frame clones only and misses some. The table shows under 2,000,000 clones, with about 95% occurring only once. Sequenced sample: naive CD8+ T cells sorted from blood. The receptor set was obtained from a man aged 18-30 years in good health. Each CDR3 is given with its conserved first and last residue. A D gene is named only where the DNA matches it firmly. Rows may omit the clone size; those that give it use once, few, many or a size class.

>TRBV28|-|TRBJ1-2|-
TGTGCCAGCGTCCTCGCAGGGGAGTATGGCTACACCTTC
CASVLAGEYGYTF
>TRBV30|-|TRBJ1-2|-
TGTGCCTGGAGTGTACCCCTACTCTATGGCTACACCTTC
CAWSVPLLYGYTF
>TRBV7-9|TRBD1|TRBJ1-2|-
TGTGCCAGCAGCGTAGGGACAGGCAGCTATGGCTACACCTTC
CASSVGTGSYGYTF
>TRBV5-6|-|TRBJ1-2|-
TGTGCCAGCAGCTGGACGGCGGGACTTAACTATGGCTACACCTTC
CASSWTAGLNYGYTF
>TRBV7-9|-|TRBJ2-2|-
TGTGCCAGCAGCTTAGTCGGCAGATACACCGGGGAGCTGTTTTTT
CASSLVGRYTGELFF
>TRBV11-3|-|TRBJ2-3|-
TGTGCCAGCAGCTTAGGATCGGCGGTTTACGCTACGCAGTATTTT
CASSLGSAVYATQYF
>TRBV5-1|-|TRBJ2-1|-
TGCGCCAGCAGCTTGGAAGGGTCTAATGAGCAGTTCTTC
CASSLEGSNEQFF
>TRBV28|TRBD1|TRBJ2-7|-
TGTGCCAGCAGTTTTGACAGGGCCTACGAGCAGTACTTC
CASSFDRAYEQYF
>TRBV7-9|TRBD2|TRBJ2-5|-
TGTGCCAGCAGCCTTCCGGGACTAAACCAAGAGACCCAGTACTTC
CASSLPGLNQETQYF
>TRBV29-1|-|TRBJ1-2|few
TGCAGCGCGTCAGGGAACTATGGCTACACCTTC
CSASGNYGYTF
>TRBV2|-|TRBJ2-5|-
TGTGCCAGCGGGGGGGGCGCCTTCGATAGGCAAGAGACCCAGTACTTC
CASGGGAFDRQETQYF
>TRBV27|-|TRBJ2-7|-
TGTGCCACCCATCAGGGGGGGTCCTACGAGCAGTACTTC
CATHQGGSYEQYF
>TRBV10-1|TRBD1|TRBJ2-7|-
TGCGCCAGCAGTGATCCGGGACAGGGGGCTGGCGAGCAGTACTTC
CASSDPGQGAGEQYF
>TRBV5-3|TRBD1|TRBJ1-4|-
TGTGCCAGAAGCACACTCCGAAGGGACAGGGGGCTCCTCGGGAATGAAAAACTGTTTTTT
CARSTLRRDRGLLGNEKLFF
>TRBV10-3|-|TRBJ1-2|-
TGTGCCATCAGTGAGTCGAGTCTCAGCTCTCTCTATGGCTACACCTTC
CAISESSLSSLYGYTF
>TRBV7-9|-|TRBJ2-7|-
TGTGCCAGCAGCTGGGGGGAATCCTACGAGCAGTACTTC
CASSWGESYEQYF
>TRBV11-2|-|TRBJ2-7|-
TGTGCCAGCAGCTTAGAGGGCCTAACCTACGAGCAGTACTTC
CASSLEGLTYEQYF
>TRBV6-6|TRBD2|TRBJ2-5|-
TGTGCCAGCAAACAAATAGCGGGGATGGAGACCCAGTACTTC
CASKQIAGMETQYF
>TRBV19|-|TRBJ1-1|few
TGTGCCAGTGGGATGGTACAGAACACTGAAGCTTTCTTT
CASGMVQNTEAFF
>TRBV4-3|-|TRBJ1-1|-
TGCGCCAGCAGCCACTGGGGGGAGCGGAACACTGAAGCTTTCTTT
CASSHWGERNTEAFF
>TRBV5-5|TRBD1|TRBJ2-1|-
TGTGCCAGCAGCTTGGCCGGGGACAGGAGATACAATGAGCAGTTCTTC
CASSLAGDRRYNEQFF
>TRBV7-9|-|TRBJ1-1|-
TGTGCCAGCAGTCAAACCGTTCAACTTGAAGCTTTCTTT
CASSQTVQLEAFF